Each of the 4 T cell receptor beta chains below was sequenced from the same sample in a study of cytomegalovirus exposure and HLA in healthy donors. The PCR ran on 60 Vbeta and 13 Jbeta primers. Clones were sequenced by immunoSEQ multiplex PCR, and TCRdb holds only the in-frame ones, with some missing. The table lists fewer than 200,000 clones, 82% of them singletons. The source material was PBMCs. The receptors shown here come from a girl between 10 and 17 years old in good health and CMV-seropositive.

The CDR3 nucleotides are TGTGCCAGCAGCACGGACAGTACCAGTGAAAAACTGTTTTTT. Protein: CASSTDSTSEKLFF. The J gene is TRBJ1-4, the V gene TRBV6-5, with D perhaps matching TRBD1 (6 bases). Trimming shortened V by 6 bases and J by 7 bases, and 15 bases separated the two germline ends. This CDR3 has 14 amino acids. From germline, CDR1 is MNHEY and CDR2 SVGAGI.

The J gene is TRBJ2-4, the V gene TRBV4-1; 7 positions match TRBD1. CDR1 and CDR2 from the germline V gene are MGHRA and YSYEKL. The CDR3 runs to 17 residues. V dropped 3 bases and J dropped 3; count of bases not matched to a gene: 11. DNA of the CDR3: TGCGCCAGCAGCCATGACCCTCGGGACAGAAACAAAAACATTCAGTACTTC. It codes for CASSHDPRDRNKNIQYF.

J is TRBJ2-1 and V is TRBV30, with TRBD1 identical over 8 bases. V shed 5 bases and J 1 base; nucleotides not matched to a gene: 4. The germline V gene has CDR1 GTSNPN and CDR2 SVGIG (reference sequence). The CDR3 contains 14 residues. The CDR3 reads CAWEDRGSYNEQFF. Written as DNA, the CDR3 is TGTGCCTGGGAAGACAGGGGATCCTACAATGAGCAGTTCTTC.

The rearrangement links TRBV18 to TRBJ1-1; 7 nucleotides agree with TRBD1. J lost 10 bases, V lost 1 base, and 3 bases had no gene match. The CDR3 runs to 12 residues. Looked up from germline, CDR1 is KGHSH and CDR2 is LQKENI. The CDR3 coding sequence is TGTGCCAGCTCACCACGACAGGGAGGAGCTTTCTTT. It encodes CASSPRQGGAFF.